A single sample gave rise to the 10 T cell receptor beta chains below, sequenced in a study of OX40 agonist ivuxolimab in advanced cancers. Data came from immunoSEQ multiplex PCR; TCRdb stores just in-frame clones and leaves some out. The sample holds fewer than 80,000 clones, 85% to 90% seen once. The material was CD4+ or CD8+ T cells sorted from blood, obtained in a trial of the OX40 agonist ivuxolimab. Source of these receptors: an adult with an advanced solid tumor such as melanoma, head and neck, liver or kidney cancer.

The CDR3 here is CASSWTGTAGNTIYF. The DNA for the CDR3 is TGTGCCAGCAGCTGGACCGGGACGGCAGGAAACACCATATATTTT. The chain is built from TRBV5-4 and TRBJ1-3, with TRBD1 as a possible D gene (5 bases). CDR1 and CDR2 from the germline V gene are SGHNT and YYREEE (reference sequence). The V gene lost 3 bases and the J gene lost 4 bases, with 14 bases spanning the gap. CDR3 length equals 15 residues.

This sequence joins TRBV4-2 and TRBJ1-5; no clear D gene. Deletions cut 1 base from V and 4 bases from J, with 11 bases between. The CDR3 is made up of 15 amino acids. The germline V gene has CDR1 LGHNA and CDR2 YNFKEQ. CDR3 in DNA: TGTGCCAGCAGCCAAGCGATAGACGTGAATCAGCCCCAGCATTTT. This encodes CASSQAIDVNQPQHF.

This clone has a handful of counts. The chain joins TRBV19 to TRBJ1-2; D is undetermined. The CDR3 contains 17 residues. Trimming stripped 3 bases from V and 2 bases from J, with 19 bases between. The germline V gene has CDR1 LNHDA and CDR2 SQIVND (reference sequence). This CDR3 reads CASSMMGSFRGNYGYTF. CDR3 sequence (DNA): TGTGCCAGTAGTATGATGGGGAGTTTTCGCGGAAACTATGGCTACACCTTC.

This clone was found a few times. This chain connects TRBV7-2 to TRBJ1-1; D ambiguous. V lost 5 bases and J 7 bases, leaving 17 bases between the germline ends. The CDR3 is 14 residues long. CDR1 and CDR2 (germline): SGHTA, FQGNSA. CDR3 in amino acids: CASSPGGPAGEAFF. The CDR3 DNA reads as TGTGCCAGCAGCCCGGGCGGGCCGGCCGGTGAAGCTTTCTTT.

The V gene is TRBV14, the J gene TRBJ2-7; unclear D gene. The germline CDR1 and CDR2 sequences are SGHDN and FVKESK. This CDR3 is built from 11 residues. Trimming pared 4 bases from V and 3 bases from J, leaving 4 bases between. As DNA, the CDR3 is TGTGCCAGCAGCCTAAGCTACGAGCAGTACTTC. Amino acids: CASSLSYEQYF.

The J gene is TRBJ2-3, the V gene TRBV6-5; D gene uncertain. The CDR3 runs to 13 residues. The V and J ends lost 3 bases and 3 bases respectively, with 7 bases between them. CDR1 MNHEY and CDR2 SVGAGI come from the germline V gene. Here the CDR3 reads CASSYSTTDTQYF. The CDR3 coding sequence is TGTGCCAGCAGTTATTCTACGACAGATACGCAGTATTTT.

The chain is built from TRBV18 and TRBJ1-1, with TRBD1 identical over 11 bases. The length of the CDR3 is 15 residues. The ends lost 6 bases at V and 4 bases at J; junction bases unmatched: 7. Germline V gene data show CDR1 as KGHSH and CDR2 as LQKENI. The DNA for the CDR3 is TGTGCCAGCTCGCAGCGCGGACAGGGGGCCACTGAAGCTTTCTTT. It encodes CASSQRGQGATEAFF.

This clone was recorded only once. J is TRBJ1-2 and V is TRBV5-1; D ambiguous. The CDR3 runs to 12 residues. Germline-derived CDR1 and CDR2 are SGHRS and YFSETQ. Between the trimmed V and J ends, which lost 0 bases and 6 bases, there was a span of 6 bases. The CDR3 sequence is CASSLGIDGYTF. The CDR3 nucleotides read TGCGCCAGCAGCTTGGGAATAGATGGCTACACCTTC.

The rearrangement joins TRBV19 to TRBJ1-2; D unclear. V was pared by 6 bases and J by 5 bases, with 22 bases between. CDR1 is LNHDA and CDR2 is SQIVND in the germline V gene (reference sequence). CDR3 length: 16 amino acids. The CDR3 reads CASRPPTTRAGYGYTF. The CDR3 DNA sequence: TGTGCCAGTAGACCCCCCACAACGAGGGCTGGGTATGGCTACACCTTC.

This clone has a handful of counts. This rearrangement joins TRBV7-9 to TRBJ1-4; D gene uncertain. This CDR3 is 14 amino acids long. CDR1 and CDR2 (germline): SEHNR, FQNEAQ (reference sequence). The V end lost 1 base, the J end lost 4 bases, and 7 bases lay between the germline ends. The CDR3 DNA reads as TGTGCCAGCAGCTTAGGGTCGGTTAATGAAAAACTGTTTTTT. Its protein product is CASSLGSVNEKLFF. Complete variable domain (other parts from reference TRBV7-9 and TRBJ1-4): DTGVSQNPRHKITKRGQNVTFRCDPISEHNRLYWYRQTLGQGPEFLTYFQNEAQLEKSRLLSDRFSAERPKGSFSTLEIQRTEQGDSAMYLCASSLGSVNEKLFFGSGTQLSVL.